The clone carrying this T cell receptor beta chain has a handful of counts. Its antigen is still unknown. The primer mix had 60 Vbeta and 13 Jbeta primers. In the original processing: It was a later analysis that counted around 85 million unique TCR beta chains, of which some 9.9 million were shared. Generated by immunoSEQ multiplex PCR, the TCRdb table keeps only in-frame clones and is missing some. That table furnishes V, J and clone size, whereas the DNA furnished D and trimming. This sample has approximately 100,000 clones; 75% to 85% occur once, and the top ten carry around 1.2%. These data originate in a study of cytomegalovirus exposure and HLA in healthy donors. Findings and limits, study-wide: Available immune exposure information covered CMV serostatus only.

Germline V lookup: CDR1 SGHRS, CDR2 YFSETQ. The CDR3 loop spans 14 amino acids. The trim removed 3 bases at V and 2 bases at J, leaving 3 bases unmatched. The TCR was taken from a woman in her late teens or twenties in good health and CMV-seronegative. Sequencing was done on a sample of PBMCs. The chain carries TRBV5-1 and TRBJ2-5; TRBD1 matches 8 bases. In nucleotides, the CDR3 is TGCGCCAGCAGCTCCCGGACAGGGCAAGAGACCCAGTACTTC. This sequence encodes CASSSRTGQETQYF. Filled out from reference TRBV5-1 and TRBJ2-5, the complete variable domain reads KAGVTQTPRYLIKTRGQQVTLSCSPISGHRSVSWYQQTPGQGLQFLFEYFSETQRNKGNFPGRFSGRQFSNSRSEMNVSTLELGDSALYLCASSSRTGQETQYFGPGTRLLVL.